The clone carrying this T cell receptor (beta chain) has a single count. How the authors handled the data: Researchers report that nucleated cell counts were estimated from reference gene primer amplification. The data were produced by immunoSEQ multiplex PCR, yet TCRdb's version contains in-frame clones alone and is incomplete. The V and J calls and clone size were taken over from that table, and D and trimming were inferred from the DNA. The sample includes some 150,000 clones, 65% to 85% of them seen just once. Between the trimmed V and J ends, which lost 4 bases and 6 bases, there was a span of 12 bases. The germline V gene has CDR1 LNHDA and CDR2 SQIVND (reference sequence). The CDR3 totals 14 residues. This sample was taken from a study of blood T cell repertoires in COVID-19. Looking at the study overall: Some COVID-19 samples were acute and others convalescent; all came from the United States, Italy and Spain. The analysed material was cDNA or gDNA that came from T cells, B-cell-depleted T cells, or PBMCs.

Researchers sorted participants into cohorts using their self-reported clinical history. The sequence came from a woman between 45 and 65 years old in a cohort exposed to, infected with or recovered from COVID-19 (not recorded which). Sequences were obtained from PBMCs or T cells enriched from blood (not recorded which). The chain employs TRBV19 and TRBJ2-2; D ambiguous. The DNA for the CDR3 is TGTGCCAGTAGTACTTATCAATACTCCGGGGAGCTGTTTTTT. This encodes CASSTYQYSGELFF.